A single sample gave rise to the 13 T cell receptor beta chains below, sequenced in a study of molecular identifiers for immune sequencing clone quantification. From the PCR reads, TCRdb called clonotypes with MiXCR, one entry per CDR3 protein. The data show over 85,000 distinct CDR3 sequences, with approximately 23% seen just once and 0.6% to 0.9% held by the top ten. Sequenced sample: naive CD8+ T cells from blood, with Jurkat cell RNA spiked in. Sample subset: FACS-sorted CD8+CD4-CCR7+CD45RA+ naive T cells. The receptors here all came from a human donor in good health. Some libraries in this study had Jurkat cell RNA spiked in.

This clonotype was picked up a small number of times. The chain carries TRBV7-9 and TRBJ2-2; D gene unclear. The CDR3 extends over 13 amino acids. Trimming removed 7 bases from V and 0 bases from J, with 6 bases in between. Per germline, CDR1 SEHNR and CDR2 FQNEAQ (reference sequence). In DNA form, the CDR3 reads TGTGCCAGCACCCATACGAACACCGGGGAGCTGTTTTTT. Residues: CASTHTNTGELFF.

Notes on this clonotype: At one end the junction does not follow the germline gene, possibly because of a read error. This chain connects TRBV11-3 to TRBJ2-7, with 7 bases lining up with TRBD1. Germline V gene sequence: CDR1 SGHNT, CDR2 YENEEA. The CDR3 is 13 residues long. For the CDR3, the DNA is TGTGCCTGCAGCTCTGGGACAGCGTACGAGCAGTACTTC. It is translated as CACSSGTAYEQYF.

To note about this clonotype: At one boundary the junction diverges from the germline segment, which might be a read error. V and J are TRBV5-5 and TRBJ2-7; TRBD1 matches at 8 bases. CDR1 and CDR2 (germline): SGHKS, YYEKEE (reference sequence). The CDR3 length is 17 residues. The CDR3 DNA reads TGTGCCAGCAGCTTTGACCGGACAGGGTTCAGCTCCTTCGAGCAGTACTTC. Translation: CASSFDRTGFSSFEQYF.

This clonotype has a handful of counts. J is TRBJ2-7 and V is TRBV10-3; D possibly corresponds to TRBD1 (6 bases). The CDR3 contains 13 residues. Germline V gene lookup returns CDR1 ENHRY and CDR2 SYGVKD. V lost 4 bases, J lost 4 bases, and 11 bases lay in between. The CDR3 coding sequence is TGTGCCATCAGTGCGGACAGATCGTACGAGCAGTACTTC. Translation gives CAISADRSYEQYF.

The chain couples TRBV7-9 to TRBJ1-3; D not resolved. The CDR3 contains 16 residues. Trimming left V 0 bases short and J 0 bases short, with 9 bases between. CDR1 is SEHNR, CDR2 FQNEAQ, per germline (reference sequence). This CDR3 is CASSLASSNSGNTIYF. In nucleotides, the CDR3 is TGTGCCAGCAGCTTAGCCAGCTCCAACTCTGGAAACACCATATATTTT. Supplemented by reference TRBV7-9 and TRBJ1-3, the full variable domain reads DTGVSQNPRHKITKRGQNVTFRCDPISEHNRLYWYRQTLGQGPEFLTYFQNEAQLEKSRLLSDRFSAERPKGSFSTLEIQRTEQGDSAMYLCASSLASSNSGNTIYFGEGSWLTVV.

As regards this clonotype: A much more abundant neighbour one base away suggests this may be a read error. This sequence joins TRBV7-9 and TRBJ1-4; D gene uncertain. CDR1 and CDR2 from the germline V gene are SEHNR and FQNEAQ (reference sequence). The CDR3 loop spans 13 amino acids. The CDR3 is CASRNALNEKLSF. The CDR3, as DNA: TGTGCCAGCAGGAACGCACTTAATGAAAAACTGTCTTTT.

This clonotype has a count of ten or more. J is TRBJ1-3 and V is TRBV27; the D is unclear. Trimming cost V 5 bases and J 8 bases, with 13 bases left between them. Germline loops: CDR1 MNHEY, CDR2 SMNVEV (reference sequence). The CDR3 totals 13 residues. The CDR3 DNA reads TGTGCCAGCAGTCCTCCAGAGGCGGACACCATATATTTT. Its protein is CASSPPEADTIYF.

The chain combines TRBV5-5 with TRBJ2-3, with TRBD2 matching 13 bases. This CDR3 region has 16 residues. Trimming at V came to 4 bases and at J to 2 bases, leaving 4 bases not matched to a gene. The germline gives CDR1 SGHKS, CDR2 YYEKEE (reference sequence). The DNA of the CDR3 is TGTGCCAGCAGCCTTGGGACTAGCGGGGTCACAGATACGCAGTATTTT. This encodes CASSLGTSGVTDTQYF.

This clonotype was found many times. The rearrangement uses TRBV2 and TRBJ2-3; D possibly corresponds to TRBD2 (6 bases). Looked up from germline, CDR1 is SNHLY and CDR2 is FYNNEI. The CDR3 sequence is 16 residues long. Trimming cost V 7 bases and J 2 bases, with 19 bases left between them. In nucleotides, the CDR3 is TGTGCCAGCACCCGACTAGTCGGGGCTAACACAGATACGCAGTATTTT. Encoded protein: CASTRLVGANTDTQYF.

This clonotype was detected only a few times. The chain joins TRBV4-3 to TRBJ2-2; TRBD2 aligns across 8 bases. Germline CDR1 and CDR2: LGHNA and YSLEER. Trimming removed 0 bases from V and 4 bases from J; junction bases left unmatched: 10. The CDR3 spans 18 residues. The CDR3 coding sequence is TGCGCCAGCAGCCAAGAAGGGCGCGGGAGGTCGACCACCGGGGAGCTGTTTTTT. Protein product: CASSQEGRGRSTTGELFF.

Many counts were recorded for this clonotype. The chain uses TRBV4-3 and TRBJ2-7, with TRBD1 matching 7 bases. V gave up 3 bases and J gave up 4 bases; unmatched junction bases: 6. The CDR3 has 14 residues. CDR1 LGHNA and CDR2 YSLEER come from the germline V gene. The CDR3 reads CASSHYRGGYEQYF. CDR3 DNA sequence: TGCGCCAGCAGCCATTACAGGGGTGGATACGAGCAGTACTTC.

This clonotype was observed at least ten times. The chain employs TRBV4-3 and TRBJ1-6; a weak D match, TRBD1 (5 bases). This CDR3 has 14 amino acids. With 1 base removed from V and 5 bases from J, the gap between germline ends came to 6 bases. The germline CDR1 and CDR2 sequences are LGHNA and YSLEER. CDR3 nucleotides: TGCGCCAGCAGCCAAGGACAGCATAATTCACCCCTCCACTTT. Translation gives CASSQGQHNSPLHF.

This clonotype was recorded at least ten times. J is TRBJ2-7 and V is TRBV20-1; 12 bases align to TRBD2. CDR3 length: 14 residues. From germline, CDR1 is DFQATT and CDR2 SNEGSKA (reference sequence). The trim removed 6 bases at V and 3 bases at J, leaving 6 bases unmatched. The CDR3 bases are TGCAGTGCGAGACTAGCGGGAGAATACTACGAGCAGTACTTC. This codes for CSARLAGEYYEQYF.